The T cell receptor (beta chain) described here comes from a study of glioma-infiltrating T cells after dendritic cell vaccination. Study-wide background: Three intradermal dendritic cell vaccine injections were given every two weeks.

Primers: 60 V beta forward and 13 J beta reverse. Data came from immunoSEQ multiplex PCR; TCRdb stores just in-frame clones and leaves some out. Of roughly 41,000 clones in the sample, 70% to 85% are singletons; the top ten hold over 6.5%. The material sequenced was blood, taken before dendritic cell vaccination. This sequence originates from a human donor with glioblastoma.

CDR3: CASSIGRVDGYTF. The CDR3 DNA is TGTGCCAGTAGTATAGGCAGGGTGGATGGCTACACCTTC. The chain recombines TRBV19 with TRBJ1-2; D is perhaps TRBD1 (5 bases). CDR1 is LNHDA and CDR2 is SQIVND in the germline V gene (reference sequence). This CDR3 has 13 amino acids. The ends were cut back, 1 base at V and 6 bases at J, with 9 bases in the middle.